This TCR beta chain was profiled in a study of blood T cell repertoires in COVID-19. Study-level information: COVID-19 samples, acute and convalescent, were from the United States, Italy and Spain.

The CDR3 runs 17 residues. Germline CDR1 and CDR2: MDHEN and SYDVKM. The V and J ends lost 8 bases and 1 base, in that order; junction bases with no gene match: 10. Authors' methods: Amplified reference gene primers provided the basis for estimating nucleated cell counts. Using immunoSEQ multiplex PCR, the repertoire was profiled, and TCRdb retains in-frame clones only, with some absent. V, J and clone size were drawn from that table, and D and trimming were deduced from the DNA. The profile shows 300,000 or so clones, around 86% of them singletons. The specimen sequenced was peripheral blood. The TCR originated in a man aged 45-65 years with active or convalescent COVID-19. This chain uses TRBV28 with TRBJ2-3; 12 nucleotides match TRBD2. The chain's CDR3 is CASGLLAGGLGTDTQYF. The CDR3 coding sequence is TGTGCCAGCGGTCTGCTAGCGGGGGGGCTCGGCACAGATACGCAGTATTTT.